The T cell receptor beta chain described here comes from a study of T cells in Graves' hyperthyroidism and ophthalmopathy. This CDR3 comprises 13 residues. Germline lookup yields CDR1 MGHDK and CDR2 SYGVNS. An absence of ophthalmopathy progression within 18 months meant stable Graves' hyperthyroidism. Using RNA transcripts as the source, TCR beta CDR3 regions were amplified. HTBI primers were used for first-round RT-PCR of the TCR CDR3. One entry per CDR3 protein results from TCRdb running MiXCR on the multiplex PCR reads. The top ten clones hold roughly 8.2% of a sample with roughly 580,000 distinct CDR3 sequences, more than 45% of them seen once.

The sequence was collected from a woman younger than 30 with Graves' hyperthyroidism. The sequencing sample was made of peripheral blood or thyroid tissue (not recorded which). The chain couples TRBV25-1 to TRBJ1-5, with D tentatively TRBD1 (6 bases). This CDR3 reads CAGTRVSNQPQHF. The CDR3 DNA sequence: TGTGCTGGGACAAGGGTTAGCAATCAGCCCCAGCATTTT.